This T cell receptor (beta chain) was identified in a study of CD8+ T cells in alopecia areata. The CDR3 length is 8 residues. Germline V gene lookup returns CDR1 GTSNPN and CDR2 SVGIG (reference sequence). As regards this clone: One junction end disagrees with the germline gene, perhaps due to a read error.

Extracted RNA was reverse transcribed, and the resulting cDNA served as sequencing template. The data were produced by immunoSEQ multiplex PCR, yet TCRdb's version contains in-frame clones alone and is incomplete. The sample shows about 140,000 clones, 45% to 60% of them seen only once. The receptor's source is a human donor in good health. The sequenced sample was CD4+ T cells sorted from blood. The chain uses TRBV30 and TRBJ2-7; unclear D gene. As DNA, the CDR3 is TGTGCTTTACCCCCTGGTATCTTC. Amino acid sequence: CALPPGIF.